This entry is about one TCR beta chain. Its recognized antigen is unknown. The input lacks base qualities; no much larger clone sits a single base away. The germline V gene gives CDR1 as MNHNS and CDR2 as SASEGT. V drops 3 bases and J drops 7 bases, leaving 12 bases in between. The CDR3, cysteine through phenylalanine, is 13 amino acids long. Just CDR3 DNA is preserved here, 39 bases in frame from base 1. The sample comes from a study of T cell responses to AZD1222 COVID-19 vaccine (dated by TCRdb to about 2021). Turning to the overall study: TCR sequencing covered more than 230 trial participants: 200 to 210 given two doses of AZD1222 and 26 given two doses of MenACWY control vaccine. Enrollment into the trials was organized by age into subgroups of 18-55, 56-69 and 70-plus years, and those subgroups contained approximately 150, 30 and 60 TCR-sequenced participants, respectively.

Overall study outcomes, separate from this receptor: In the small 56-69-year group, the increase in depth fell short of significance, most likely because of low power. Conclusions about previously exposed vaccinees are limited because only six or seven AZD1222 recipients were SARS-CoV-2 seropositive at baseline. Spike-specific TCR breadth and depth rose significantly after two AZD1222 doses compared with day 0 and with MenACWY recipients. The whole spike protein was spanned by vaccine-associated CD4 TCRs, and dominant responses were seen in regions 160-218 and 743-854. Epitopes outside the regions mutated in the B.1.351 and B.1.1.7 variants were reportedly recognized by nearly half of the unique spike-specific TCRs. Most participants were white British and females outnumbered males, and the authors suggested that clonal diversity may have been underestimated. No day 14 peak-response samples were available, so repertoires were characterized only after the peak T cell response.

The CDR3 regions of human TCRbeta chains were analyzed by immunosequencing. The authors' analysis ran thus. TCRs in the repertoires were compared against a reference library of SARS-CoV-2-specific TCRs that had been generated with the MIRA antigen-specificity platform. Breadth was defined as the fraction of unique TCRs that were SARS-CoV-2-associated. Depth was defined as the fraction of total T cells that were SARS-CoV-2-associated. Using the MIRA data, every spike-specific TCR was mapped to the spike region that the TCR reacted to and assigned to either a CD4 or a CD8 class. Log10-transformed breadth and depth values were compared by one-way ANOVA with Sidak's multiple comparisons tests. TCRdb carries this immuneACCESS record with in-frame sequences only. Its versions omit some clonotypes, under half of them owing to an unresolved V gene in the studies checked, with the rest unexplained. Clone size and V and J calls were adopted from that table, with D and trimming inferred from the DNA. This sample comprises 140,000 to 150,000 clones, approximately 93% of them detected only once. The top ten constitute roughly an eighth of the sample.

This specimen's time point label, interpreted: sample from adult after SARS-CoV-2 infection, after symptom onset. Two convalescent COVID-19 patients, sampled after symptom onset from adults with prior SARS-CoV-2 infection, were also TCR-sequenced for comparison. The chain couples TRBV6-1 to TRBJ1-1; D gene: possibly TRBD1, on 5 matching bases. This sequence was found in an adult who had recovered from COVID-19. Specimen: peripheral blood, collected after recovery from COVID-19. The DNA sequence is TGTGCCAGCAGTGATAGGGGCCCCCGTGAAGCTTTCTTT. Its translation is CASSDRGPREAFF.